This T cell receptor (beta chain) was identified during a study of T-cell memory formation after mild COVID-19. The wider study: The study found TCR clusters largely donor specific. Study-wide results and limits: Cross-reactive memory seemingly joined, as some responding clones were found in pre-infection memory.

About this clonotype itself: Its antigen is unidentified.

The CDR3 contains 15 residues. Trimming removed 6 bases from V and 3 bases from J, with 14 bases in between. A 5'RACE reaction primed in the constant segment made cDNA libraries of TCR alpha and TCR beta, and these carried sample barcodes and UMIs. Each CDR3 protein is one row after TCRdb ran MiXCR on the 5' RACE reads. Here the sample spans about 140,000 distinct CDR3 sequences, about 19% being singletons. The TCR sequence derives from an adult woman who had mild COVID-19 (a few samples of this study predate the infection). Cell type and time point are not known. The chain combines TRBV12-3 or TRBV12-4 with TRBJ2-2; D possibly corresponds to TRBD1 (6 bases). Material for sequencing was PBMCs or a T cell subset sorted from them (not recorded which). CDR3 residues: CASSPRTAYTGELFF. The CDR3 nucleotides are TGTGCCAGCAGCCCAAGGACAGCCTACACCGGGGAGCTGTTTTTT.